Following are 23 T cell receptor beta chains from one sample sequenced in a study of shared T cell receptors in the human thymus. The table came from immunoSEQ multiplex PCR; TCRdb's copy has only in-frame clones and leaves some out. This table holds about 380,000 clones, approximately 95% found once. The sample consisted of thymocytes. Receptors originate from a human donor.

The chain uses TRBV27 and TRBJ2-7; a possible D gene is TRBD2 (7 bases). CDR3 length: 17 residues. The V gene's germline CDR1 is MNHEY and CDR2 SMNVEV (reference sequence). Trimming stripped 6 bases from V and 0 bases from J, with 21 bases between. CDR3 protein: CASSSLGGTTFSYEQYF. The CDR3 nucleotides read TGTGCCAGCAGCTCTTTAGGGGGGACTACCTTCTCCTACGAGCAGTACTTC.

The V and J genes are TRBV5-1 and TRBJ1-5; 7 nucleotides align to TRBD1. The CDR3 contains 17 residues. Germline V gives CDR1 SGHRS, CDR2 YFSETQ. Losses at the gene ends were 0 bases for V and 0 bases for J; bases not matched to a gene: 6. In DNA, the CDR3 is TGCGCCAGCAGCTTGGGCGGGACAGAGAATAGCAATCAGCCCCAGCATTTT. Protein sequence: CASSLGGTENSNQPQHF. The full variable domain, with the rest looked up from reference TRBV5-1 and TRBJ1-5, is KAGVTQTPRYLIKTRGQQVTLSCSPISGHRSVSWYQQTPGQGLQFLFEYFSETQRNKGNFPGRFSGRQFSNSRSEMNVSTLELGDSALYLCASSLGGTENSNQPQHFGDGTRLSIL.

This rearrangement joins TRBV7-9 to TRBJ2-3, with a tentative D call TRBD2 (5 bases). The CDR3 has 17 residues. CDR1 is SEHNR, CDR2 FQNEAQ, per germline (reference sequence). The V end was cut by 0 bases, the J end by 3 bases, with 16 bases between. The CDR3, as DNA: TGTGCCAGCAGCTTAGCGAGGGATAGGGTCGGGACAGATACGCAGTATTTT. Translating gives CASSLARDRVGTDTQYF.

This chain uses TRBV28 with TRBJ2-2; no clear D. V was pared by 5 bases and J by 5 bases, with 15 bases between. From germline, CDR1 is MDHEN and CDR2 SYDVKM. This CDR3 is 15 amino acids long. The CDR3 region has the DNA TGTGCCAGCAGTGAAAAGACGAAAGGGACCGGGGAGCTGTTTTTT. Its translation is CASSEKTKGTGELFF.

The chain couples TRBV7-9 to TRBJ2-7; 9 nucleotides line up with TRBD2. There are 19 residues in the CDR3. Germline-derived CDR1 and CDR2 are SEHNR and FQNEAQ (reference sequence). The junction had 23 bases not matched to a gene; V was cut back by 5 bases and J by 6 bases. The CDR3 is CASSPMRLAGNLKGREQYF. In nucleotides, the CDR3 is TGTGCCAGCAGCCCCATGCGGCTAGCGGGAAATCTTAAAGGGCGCGAGCAGTACTTC.

The count of this clone is one. The V and J genes are TRBV4-3 and TRBJ1-3; the match to TRBD1 covers 7 bases. This CDR3 has 14 residues. The V gene's germline CDR1 is LGHNA and CDR2 YSLEER. The ends lost 4 bases at V and 4 bases at J; junction bases unmatched: 4. The CDR3 reads CASSPGTVGNTIYF. The CDR3 nucleotides read TGCGCCAGCAGCCCAGGGACAGTGGGAAACACCATATATTTT.

This chain uses TRBV6-5 with TRBJ2-1; TRBD2 agrees at 12 bases. This CDR3 spans 14 amino acids. With 4 bases clipped from V and 15 bases from J, the junction kept 10 bases outside the gene matches. The germline CDR1 and CDR2 sequences are MNHEY and SVGAGI. CDR3 sequence reads: CASSSMTSGRRSFF. The DNA of the CDR3 is TGTGCCAGCAGTTCCATGACTAGCGGGAGACGGTCGTTCTTC.

The rearrangement links TRBV10-3 to TRBJ2-5; D is possibly TRBD1 or TRBD2 (5 bases each). The CDR3 consists of 15 residues. Germline V gene data show CDR1 as ENHRY and CDR2 as SYGVKD. V lost 0 bases and J lost 4, with 12 bases in between. The CDR3 sequence is CAISESRGVGETQYF. CDR3 nucleotide sequence: TGTGCCATCAGTGAGTCGAGGGGCGTCGGAGAGACCCAGTACTTC.

This clone was recorded a few times. The rearrangement joins TRBV5-6 to TRBJ1-1, with a weak D call TRBD1 (6 bases). Trimming cost V 4 bases and J 3 bases, with 16 bases left between them. Germline assignment: CDR1 SGHDT and CDR2 YYEEEE. There are 15 residues in the CDR3. CDR3 loop: CASSPLGGADTEAFF. CDR3 DNA sequence: TGTGCCAGCAGCCCTCTTGGGGGGGCGGACACTGAAGCTTTCTTT.

Notes on this clone: Other nucleotide sequences in the sample specify the same CDR3. The J gene is TRBJ2-7, the V gene TRBV6-5; D may be TRBD1 or TRBD2 (5 bases each). CDR3 size: 14 residues. With 0 bases removed from V and 0 bases from J, the gap between germline ends came to 6 bases. CDR1 and CDR2 (germline): MNHEY, SVGAGI. CDR3 amino acids: CASSYSGGSYEQYF. As DNA, the CDR3 is TGTGCCAGCAGTTACTCTGGGGGCTCCTACGAGCAGTACTTC.

V and J are TRBV27 and TRBJ1-2; D not resolved. Trimming removed 7 bases from V and 1 base from J, with 16 bases in between. Germline-derived CDR1 and CDR2 are MNHEY and SMNVEV (reference sequence). The CDR3 covers 15 residues. The CDR3 reads CASTSFLRGNYGYTF. CDR3 DNA: TGTGCCAGCACCAGTTTCCTCCGGGGTAACTATGGCTACACCTTC.

This clone appeared once. This chain connects TRBV18 to TRBJ2-3; the match to TRBD1 covers 7 bases. The CDR3 loop spans 17 amino acids. V was pared by 6 bases and J by 0 bases, with 12 bases of the junction left unmatched. Germline V gives CDR1 KGHSH, CDR2 LQKENI. CDR3 protein: CASSQKRQGRSTDTQYF. The CDR3 bases are TGTGCCAGCTCCCAAAAAAGACAGGGCCGGAGCACAGATACGCAGTATTTT.

Worth noting for this clone: Different DNA sequences within this sample yield the same CDR3. The gene calls are TRBV28 and TRBJ1-2; D is ambiguous. This CDR3 spans 11 amino acids. Germline CDR1 reads MDHEN; CDR2 reads SYDVKM. Trimming took off 3 bases at V and 2 bases at J, with 1 base between the two ends. In DNA, the CDR3 is TGTGCCAGCAGTTTCAACTATGGCTACACCTTC. As protein: CASSFNYGYTF.

The CDR3 sequence is CASIPGPNTEAFF. The CDR3 DNA is TGTGCCAGCATCCCAGGGCCCAACACTGAAGCTTTCTTT. The chain combines TRBV27 with TRBJ1-1; D is possibly TRBD1 (5 bases). Germline CDR1 reads MNHEY; CDR2 reads SMNVEV (reference sequence). This CDR3 region has 13 residues. The V and J ends lost 7 bases and 2 bases respectively, with 11 bases between them.

The gene calls are TRBV4-1 and TRBJ2-1, with 8 nucleotides matching TRBD2. From germline, CDR1 is MGHRA and CDR2 YSYEKL. The V gene end was trimmed by 2 bases and the J gene end by 9 bases; junction bases not matched to a gene: 9. The CDR3 covers 15 residues. Here the CDR3 reads CASSQRGTRGFEQFF. The CDR3 DNA reads TGCGCCAGCAGCCAAAGGGGGACTAGAGGATTTGAGCAGTTCTTC.

The chain combines TRBV5-6 with TRBJ2-1; no reliable D call. Per the germline V gene, CDR1 is SGHDT and CDR2 is YYEEEE. The CDR3 length is 12 residues. The V end was cut by 0 bases, the J end by 8 bases, with 6 bases between. The CDR3 nucleotides are TGTGCCAGCAGCTTGGGTCGCTATGAGCAGTTCTTC. Encoded protein: CASSLGRYEQFF.

The chain combines TRBV5-6 with TRBJ2-5; no firm D call. The germline gives CDR1 SGHDT, CDR2 YYEEEE. The CDR3 sequence is 15 residues long. The V end lost 0 bases, the J end lost 5 bases, and 14 bases lay between the germline ends. The CDR3 region is CASSLDRPRAETQYF. The CDR3 coding sequence is TGTGCCAGCAGCTTGGATAGGCCTAGGGCCGAGACCCAGTACTTC.

The chain couples TRBV2 to TRBJ2-1; 12 bases map to TRBD2. Per the germline V gene, CDR1 is SNHLY and CDR2 is FYNNEI. CDR3 length equals 16 residues. V gave up 4 bases and J gave up 3 bases; unmatched junction bases: 4. CDR3 amino acids: CASSVLAGGRYNEQFF. As DNA, the CDR3 is TGTGCCAGCAGTGTACTAGCGGGAGGTCGCTACAATGAGCAGTTCTTC.

V gene TRBV5-6 combines with J gene TRBJ2-5; D call uncertain. Trimming pared 2 bases from V and 5 bases from J, leaving 13 bases between. CDR3 length equals 14 residues. CDR1 and CDR2 from the germline V gene are SGHDT and YYEEEE. The CDR3 is CASSFGPVGETQYF. The CDR3 DNA sequence: TGTGCCAGCAGCTTCGGGCCCGTGGGGGAGACCCAGTACTTC.

This clone has just one count. This chain joins TRBV4-2 and TRBJ2-4; D gene unclear. This CDR3 comprises 15 residues. Trimming shortened V by 0 bases and J by 6 bases, and 12 bases separated the two germline ends. Germline V CDR1 and CDR2: LGHNA, YNFKEQ. This chain's CDR3 is CASSQENQLLNIQYF. The CDR3 DNA reads as TGTGCCAGCAGCCAAGAGAACCAACTTTTAAACATTCAGTACTTC.

This chain connects TRBV28 to TRBJ1-5, with D perhaps TRBD1 (6 bases). The length of the CDR3 is 15 residues. The germline V gene has CDR1 MDHEN and CDR2 SYDVKM. V was clipped by 6 bases and J by 3 bases, with 15 bases between them. The CDR3 loop reads CASSERGGDNQPQHF. CDR3 DNA sequence: TGTGCCAGCAGCGAAAGGGGGGGGGACAATCAGCCCCAGCATTTT.

The chain employs TRBV29-1 and TRBJ2-1; D assignment may be TRBD1 or TRBD2 (5 bases each). Germline values: CDR1 SQVTM, CDR2 ANQGSEA. This CDR3 is 14 amino acids long. The CDR3 sequence: CNAFSGTEINEQFF. The DNA of the CDR3 is TGCAACGCCTTCTCCGGGACGGAGATTAATGAGCAGTTCTTC.

The rearrangement joins TRBV29-1 to TRBJ1-4; no clear D. The CDR3 runs to 11 residues. Per the germline V gene, CDR1 is SQVTM and CDR2 is ANQGSEA. The V gene lost 6 bases and the J gene lost 4 bases, with 6 bases spanning the gap. The CDR3 DNA is TGCAGCGTCTCTTTTAATGAAAAACTGTTTTTT. Its translation: CSVSFNEKLFF.